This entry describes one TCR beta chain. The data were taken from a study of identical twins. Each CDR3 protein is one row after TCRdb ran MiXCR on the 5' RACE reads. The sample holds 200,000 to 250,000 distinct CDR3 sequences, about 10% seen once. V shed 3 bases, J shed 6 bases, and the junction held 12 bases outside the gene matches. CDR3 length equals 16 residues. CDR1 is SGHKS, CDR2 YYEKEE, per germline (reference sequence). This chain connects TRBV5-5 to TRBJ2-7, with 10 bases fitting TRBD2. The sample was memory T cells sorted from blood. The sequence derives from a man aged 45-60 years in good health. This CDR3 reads CASSSEAGGPYVEQYF. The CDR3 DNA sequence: TGTGCCAGCAGCTCGGAAGCGGGAGGGCCTTATGTCGAGCAGTACTTC.